The TCR beta chain under discussion was sequenced for a study of blood T cell repertoires in COVID-19. V was pared by 8 bases and J by 4 bases, with 12 bases between. CDR3 length: 13 amino acids. Per germline, CDR1 WSHSY and CDR2 SAAADI. Original processing notes: The authors estimated nucleated cell counts from reference gene primer amplification. Produced via immunoSEQ multiplex PCR; TCRdb's table is partial and in-frame only. V and J calls and clone size come straight from that table; D and trimming were deduced from the DNA. The sample gives 220,000 or so clones, around 87% of which show up once; roughly a tenth is in the top ten.

The clonotype comes from a woman aged 45-60 years with COVID-19, enrolled during active disease. Input material: peripheral blood. The gene calls are TRBV10-2 and TRBJ1-5; a possible D gene is TRBD1 (5 bases). CDR3 amino acids: CASLDILNQPQHF. CDR3 nucleotides: TGCGCCAGCCTGGACATACTAAATCAGCCCCAGCATTTT.